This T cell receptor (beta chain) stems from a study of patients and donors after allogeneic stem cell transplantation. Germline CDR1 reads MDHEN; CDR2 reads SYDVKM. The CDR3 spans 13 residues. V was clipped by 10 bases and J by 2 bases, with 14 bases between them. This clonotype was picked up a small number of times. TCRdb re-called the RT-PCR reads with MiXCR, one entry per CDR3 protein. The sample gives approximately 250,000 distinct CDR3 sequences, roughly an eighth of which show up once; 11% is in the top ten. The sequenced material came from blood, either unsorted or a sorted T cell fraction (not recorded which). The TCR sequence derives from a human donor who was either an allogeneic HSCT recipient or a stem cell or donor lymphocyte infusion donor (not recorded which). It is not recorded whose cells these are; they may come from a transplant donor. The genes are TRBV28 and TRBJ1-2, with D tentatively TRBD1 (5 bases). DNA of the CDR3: TGTGCCACCGGCAGGGCATCAAACTATGGCTACACCTTC. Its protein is CATGRASNYGYTF.